The clone carrying this T cell receptor beta chain was observed a single time. Under the authors' procedure: Amplification of reference gene primers provided the estimated nucleated cell counts. Profiled with immunoSEQ multiplex PCR; TCRdb holds only in-frame clones, not every one. The DNA gave D and trimming, while V, J and clone size come from that table. This table holds about 190,000 clones, around nine tenths found once. These data belong to a study of blood T cell repertoires in COVID-19. As for the study in general: Acute and convalescent COVID-19 samples came from the United States, Italy and Spain. From T cells, B-cell-depleted T cells, or PBMCs came the material, which was cDNA or gDNA.

CDR1 is MRHNA and CDR2 is SNTAGT in the germline V gene. V trimming: 6 bases; J trimming: 4 bases; junction bases outside the gene matches: 12. There are 16 residues in the CDR3. Sequenced material: peripheral blood. The chain employs TRBV6-4 and TRBJ2-7; TRBD1 matches at 10 bases. The TCR comes from a woman aged 18-29 years who had recovered from COVID-19. Here the CDR3 reads CASRLRRDRGTYEQYV. CDR3 nucleotides: TGTGCCAGCAGGCTAAGGAGGGACAGGGGTACTTACGAGCAGTACGTC.